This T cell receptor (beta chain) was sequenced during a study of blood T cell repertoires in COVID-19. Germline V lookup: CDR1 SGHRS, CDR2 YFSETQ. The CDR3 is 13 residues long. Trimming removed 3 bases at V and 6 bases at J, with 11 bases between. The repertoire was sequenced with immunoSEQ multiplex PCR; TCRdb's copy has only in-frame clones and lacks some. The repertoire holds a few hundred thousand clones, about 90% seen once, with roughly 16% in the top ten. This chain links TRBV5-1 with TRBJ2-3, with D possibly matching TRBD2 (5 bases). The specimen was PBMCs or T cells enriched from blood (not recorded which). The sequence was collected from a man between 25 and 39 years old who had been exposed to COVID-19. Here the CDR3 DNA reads TGCGCCAGCAGCTCCCTGACTAAGGATACGCAGTATTTT. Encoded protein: CASSSLTKDTQYF.